Below are 15 T cell receptor beta chains sequenced from a single sample in a study of blood T cell repertoires in COVID-19. Sequencing used immunoSEQ multiplex PCR; TCRdb keeps in-frame clones, though not all of them. The sample includes roughly 250,000 clones, 88% of them seen just once. The material sequenced was PBMCs or T cells enriched from blood (not recorded which). Receptors were obtained from a woman aged 45-65 years who had recovered from COVID-19.

The V call is TRBV28, the J call TRBJ1-1; TRBD1 matches 8 bases. Germline CDR1 is MDHEN and CDR2 is SYDVKM. V shed 6 bases, J shed 0 bases, and the junction held 12 bases outside the gene matches. The CDR3 has 17 amino acids. The CDR3 bases are TGTGCCAGCAGCTCGCCTGGGACAGGCGTGGTGAACACTGAAGCTTTCTTT. Protein: CASSSPGTGVVNTEAFF.

V usage is TRBV7-6 and J usage is TRBJ2-5, with 11 bases lining up with TRBD1. Germline CDR1 is SGHVS and CDR2 is FNYEAQ. The junction had 4 bases not matched to a gene; V was cut back by 3 bases and J by 7 bases. The CDR3 is made up of 14 amino acids. Written as DNA, the CDR3 is TGTGCCAGCAGCTTGGGGGGACAGGGGGGGACCCAGTACTTC. Translation gives CASSLGGQGGTQYF.

This chain uses TRBV27 with TRBJ2-7, with 12 positions matching TRBD2. V shed 7 bases and J 2 bases; nucleotides not matched to a gene: 12. CDR1 is MNHEY, CDR2 SMNVEV, per germline (reference sequence). The CDR3 has 17 residues. The CDR3 spells CASIQAAGLAGAYEQYF. The CDR3 bases are TGTGCCAGCATCCAAGCCGCGGGACTAGCGGGCGCCTACGAGCAGTACTTC.

The rearrangement links TRBV19 to TRBJ1-1; the D gene is possibly TRBD1 (6 bases). Germline lookup yields CDR1 LNHDA and CDR2 SQIVND (reference sequence). V lost 3 bases, J lost 2 bases, and 16 bases lay in between. This CDR3 has 16 residues. The CDR3 region has the DNA TGTGCCAGTAGTATTGAAAGACAGGCTATCAACACTGAAGCTTTCTTT. It encodes CASSIERQAINTEAFF.

The V and J genes are TRBV18 and TRBJ1-6; no firm D call. The V gene's germline CDR1 is KGHSH and CDR2 LQKENI. This CDR3 spans 13 amino acids. With 6 bases removed from V and 10 bases from J, the gap between germline ends came to 13 bases. CDR3 sequence: CASSPPGYSPLHF. The CDR3 DNA sequence: TGTGCCAGCTCCCCCCCGGGGTACTCACCCCTCCACTTT.

The J gene is TRBJ1-4, the V gene TRBV5-1; D gene unclear. The length of the CDR3 is 14 residues. V lost 1 base and J lost 7, with 11 bases in between. In germline, CDR1 is SGHRS, CDR2 YFSETQ. As DNA, the CDR3 is TGCGCCAGCAGCTTGTCCTCCGCCGGTGAAAAACTGTTTTTT. It yields the protein CASSLSSAGEKLFF.

For the CDR3, the DNA is TGTGCCAGTAGTATCGTGGCAGGGGCCACTTCGGGTCAGCCCCAGCATTTT. Translating gives CASSIVAGATSGQPQHF. The genes are TRBV19 and TRBJ1-5, with a tentative D call TRBD1 (6 bases). Germline loops: CDR1 LNHDA, CDR2 SQIVND (reference sequence). The CDR3 is 17 amino acids. V was clipped by 3 bases and J by 6 bases, with 21 bases between them.

The rearrangement uses TRBV5-1 and TRBJ1-1; D unclear. The CDR3 length is 13 residues. Germline lookup yields CDR1 SGHRS and CDR2 YFSETQ. V lost 4 bases, J lost 2 bases, and 9 bases lay in between. The CDR3 region has the DNA TGCGCCAGCAGCATAACAGAAAACACTGAAGCTTTCTTT. Protein: CASSITENTEAFF.

This clone was seen a single time. V is TRBV6-1 and J is TRBJ2-2; 10 nucleotides line up with TRBD2. Germline-derived CDR1 and CDR2 are MNHNS and SASEGT. CDR3 length: 17 residues. V dropped 3 bases and J dropped 4; count of bases not matched to a gene: 8. Here the CDR3 DNA reads TGTGCCAGCAGTGACCCAGGACTAGCGGCAAGCACCGGGGAGCTGTTTTTT. This gives the protein CASSDPGLAASTGELFF.

The chain is built from TRBV19 and TRBJ2-1; 11 bases agree with TRBD1. This CDR3 spans 15 amino acids. CDR1 is LNHDA and CDR2 is SQIVND in the germline V gene (reference sequence). Losses at the gene ends were 8 bases for V and 3 bases for J; bases not matched to a gene: 6. The CDR3 protein is CASRTGTGGYNEQFF. DNA for the CDR3: TGTGCCAGTCGGACCGGGACAGGGGGCTACAATGAGCAGTTCTTC.

The chain joins TRBV18 to TRBJ2-2, with 9 bases identical to TRBD1. This CDR3 comprises 16 residues. Germline assignment: CDR1 KGHSH and CDR2 LQKENI. Trimming cost V 3 bases and J 5 bases; bases outside gene matches: 7. The CDR3 is CASSPEAGTGTGELFF. DNA for the CDR3: TGTGCCAGCTCACCTGAAGCCGGGACAGGGACCGGGGAGCTGTTTTTT.

This chain joins TRBV7-3 and TRBJ2-4; D gene ambiguous. This CDR3 has 13 amino acids. Per the germline V gene, CDR1 is SGHTA and CDR2 is FQGTGA. Trimming shortened V by 3 bases and J by 8 bases, and 11 bases separated the two germline ends. Here the CDR3 DNA reads TGTGCCAGCAGCTTGAAACAGTGGGACATTCAGTACTTC. Protein: CASSLKQWDIQYF.

This chain connects TRBV6-5 to TRBJ2-2; tentatively, D is TRBD1 (5 bases). The CDR3 has 15 residues. Trimming took 0 bases from V and 4 from J, leaving 9 bases between them. Germline V gene data show CDR1 as MNHEY and CDR2 as SVGAGI. CDR3 coding DNA: TGTGCCAGCAGTTACTCAGGGGCCTTCACCGGGGAGCTGTTTTTT. As protein: CASSYSGAFTGELFF.

On this clone itself: At one of its ends the junction is not consistent with the germline gene, which may arise from a read error. V and J are TRBV6-5 and TRBJ2-7; TRBD1 matches at 8 bases. The germline V gene has CDR1 MNHEY and CDR2 SVGAGI. The CDR3 spans 14 residues. For the CDR3, the DNA is TGTGCCAGCAGTGACTCCGGACAGGGTTTCGAGCAGTACTTC. This encodes CASSDSGQGFEQYF.

This chain uses TRBV19 with TRBJ1-1; 9 positions agree with TRBD1. The CDR3 loop spans 13 amino acids. Losses at the gene ends were 6 bases for V and 4 bases for J; bases not matched to a gene: 3. Germline loops: CDR1 LNHDA, CDR2 SQIVND (reference sequence). CDR3: CASSGQGRTEAFF. The CDR3 region has the DNA TGTGCCAGTAGCGGACAGGGGCGCACTGAAGCTTTCTTT.